This T cell receptor beta chain was recovered during a study of OX40 agonist ivuxolimab in advanced cancers. As for the study more broadly: Ivuxolimab was a fully human IgG2 agonistic monoclonal antibody targeting the costimulatory receptor OX40 (CD134). Intravenous ivuxolimab was administered to patients every 2 weeks at six dose levels: 0.01, 0.1, 0.3, 1.5, 3 and 10 mg/kg. Partial responses occurred in three dose-escalation patients: two with cutaneous melanoma and one with hepatocellular carcinoma. The point of sequencing TCRbeta in the periphery was to test whether ivuxolimab changed TCR sequence diversity and drove clonal T-cell expansion. Of the approximately 50 patients in dose escalation, about 20 had hepatocellular carcinoma, around 15 had melanoma, 9 had renal cell carcinoma and 9 had head and neck cancer. The monotherapy dose-escalation portion (N ≈ 50 patients) of the phase I ivuxolimab trial is reported in the paper. Prior anti-PD-1, anti-PD-L1 or anti-CTLA-4 therapy was permitted, and approximately 40% of dose-escalation patients had received checkpoint inhibitors. In the dose-escalation cohort, more than 75% of patients were male, and the mean age was approximately 60 years, with a range of about 23 to 85.

The trial excluded patients who had a history of autoimmune disease or who were on systemic immunosuppression. In every dose cohort, peripheral blood was drawn for TCR sequencing at baseline, cycle 4 day 1, and cycle 7 day 1. Samples came from an open-label, multicenter, first-in-human phase I dose-escalation trial of ivuxolimab. The trial enrolled adults with locally advanced or metastatic head and neck squamous cell, hepatocellular, melanoma or renal cell carcinoma. Before TCR sequencing, CD4+ T cells and CD8+ T cells from peripheral blood were sorted into separate populations. Genomic DNA was isolated from the sorted cells so that the TCRbeta CDR3 region could be sequenced. The immunoSEQ Assay was used to sequence the TCRbeta CDR3 regions. Here the immuneACCESS table is served through TCRdb, limited to in-frame sequences with V and J called. Missing clones are a known gap in these copies; in checked studies unresolved V genes cover under half, and the rest lacks a known reason. This sample gives tens of thousands of clones in total; roughly 90% of them show up just once. Of the sample, about 1% falls within the top ten clones.

From the germline V gene (reference sequence), CDR1 is PRHDT and CDR2 is FYEKMQ. V is shortened by 4 bases, J by 1 base, and the region joining them spans 17 bases. The cysteine opens and the phenylalanine closes a CDR3 of 18 amino acids. The sequence is cut down to CDR3 DNA, 54 bases in frame from base 1. Comment on this clone: What antigen it recognizes has not been identified. It has no much larger one-base neighbor in the sample; base qualities were not kept.

Results the study describes overall, beyond this receptor: In the 0.1-3.0 mg/kg groups, partial responders were among the patients with the lowest normalized peripheral clonal expansion, particularly in CD8+ T cells. Low levels of normalized T-cell clonal expansion were also seen in some patients who did not respond. At doses from 0.1 to 3.0 mg/kg, clonal expansion was seen in both CD4+ and CD8+ blood T cells between baseline and week 6. After ivuxolimab, CD8+ T cells had more expanded clones than CD4+ T cells on average. The antigen specificity of the clonally expanded peripheral T cells was not determined.

This sequence originates from an adult with an advanced solid tumor such as melanoma, head and neck, liver or kidney cancer. The chain uses TRBV13 and TRBJ2-6, with no D gene named confidently. This material consisted of CD4+ or CD8+ T cells sorted from blood, taken in a trial of the OX40 agonist ivuxolimab. The DNA reads as follows: TGTGCCAGCAGCTCCCCGGTTGGGCCCTCTTCTGGGGCCAACGTCCTGACTTTC. This sequence encodes CASSSPVGPSSGANVLTF.